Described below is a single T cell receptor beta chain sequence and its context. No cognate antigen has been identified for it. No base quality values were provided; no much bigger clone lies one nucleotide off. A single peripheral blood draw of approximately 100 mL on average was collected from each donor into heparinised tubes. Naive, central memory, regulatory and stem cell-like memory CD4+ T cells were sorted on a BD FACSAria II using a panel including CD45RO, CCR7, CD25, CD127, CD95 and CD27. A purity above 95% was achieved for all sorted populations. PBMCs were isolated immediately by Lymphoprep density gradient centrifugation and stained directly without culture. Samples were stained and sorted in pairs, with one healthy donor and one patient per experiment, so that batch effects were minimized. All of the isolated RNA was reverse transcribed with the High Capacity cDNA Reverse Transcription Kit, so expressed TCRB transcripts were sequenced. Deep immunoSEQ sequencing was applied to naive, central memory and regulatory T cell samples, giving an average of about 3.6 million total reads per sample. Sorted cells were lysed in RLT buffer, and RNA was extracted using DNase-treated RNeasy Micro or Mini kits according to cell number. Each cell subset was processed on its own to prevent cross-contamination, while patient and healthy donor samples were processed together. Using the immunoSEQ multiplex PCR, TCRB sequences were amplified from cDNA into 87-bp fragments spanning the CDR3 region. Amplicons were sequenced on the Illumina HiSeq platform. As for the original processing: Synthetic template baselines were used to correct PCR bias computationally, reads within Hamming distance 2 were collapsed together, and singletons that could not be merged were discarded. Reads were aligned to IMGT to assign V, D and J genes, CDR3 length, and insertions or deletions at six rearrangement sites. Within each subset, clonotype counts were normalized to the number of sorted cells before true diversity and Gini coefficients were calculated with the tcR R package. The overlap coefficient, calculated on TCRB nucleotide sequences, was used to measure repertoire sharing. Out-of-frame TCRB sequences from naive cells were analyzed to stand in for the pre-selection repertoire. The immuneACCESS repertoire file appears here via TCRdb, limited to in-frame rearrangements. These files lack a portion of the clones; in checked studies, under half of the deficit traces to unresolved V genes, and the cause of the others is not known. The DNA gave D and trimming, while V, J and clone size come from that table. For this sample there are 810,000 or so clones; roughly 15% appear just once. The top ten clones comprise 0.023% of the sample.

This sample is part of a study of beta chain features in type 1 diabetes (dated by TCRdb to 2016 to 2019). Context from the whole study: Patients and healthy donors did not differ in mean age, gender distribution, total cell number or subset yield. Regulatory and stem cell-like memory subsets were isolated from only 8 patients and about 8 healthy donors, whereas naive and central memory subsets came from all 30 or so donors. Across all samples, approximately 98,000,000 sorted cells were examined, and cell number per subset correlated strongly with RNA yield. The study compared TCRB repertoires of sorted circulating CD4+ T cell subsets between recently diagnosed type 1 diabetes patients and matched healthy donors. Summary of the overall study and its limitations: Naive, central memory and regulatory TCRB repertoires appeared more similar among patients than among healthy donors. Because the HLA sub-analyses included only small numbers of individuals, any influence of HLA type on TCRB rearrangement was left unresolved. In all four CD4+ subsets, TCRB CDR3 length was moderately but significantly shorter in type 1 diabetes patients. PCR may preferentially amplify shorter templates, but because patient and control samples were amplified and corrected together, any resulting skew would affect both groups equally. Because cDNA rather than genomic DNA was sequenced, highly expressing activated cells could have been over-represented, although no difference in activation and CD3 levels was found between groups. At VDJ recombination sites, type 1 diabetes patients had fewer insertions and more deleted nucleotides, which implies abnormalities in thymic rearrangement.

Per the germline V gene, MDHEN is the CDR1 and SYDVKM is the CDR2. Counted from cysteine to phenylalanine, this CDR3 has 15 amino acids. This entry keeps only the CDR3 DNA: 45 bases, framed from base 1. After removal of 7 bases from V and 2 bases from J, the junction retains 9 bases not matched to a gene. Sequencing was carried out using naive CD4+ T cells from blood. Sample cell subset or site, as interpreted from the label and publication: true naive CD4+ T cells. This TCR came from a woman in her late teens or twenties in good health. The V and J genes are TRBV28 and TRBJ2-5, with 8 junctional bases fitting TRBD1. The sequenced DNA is TGTGCCAGCACTAACAGGGGGGTCGGTCAAGAGACCCAGTACTTC. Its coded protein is CASTNRGVGQETQYF.